Each of the 9 T cell receptor beta chains below was sequenced from the same sample in a study of OX40 agonist ivuxolimab in advanced cancers. The repertoire was sequenced with immunoSEQ multiplex PCR; TCRdb's copy has only in-frame clones and lacks some. The sample lists tens of thousands of clones, about 89% occurring once. The source was CD4+ or CD8+ T cells sorted from blood, collected in a trial of the OX40 agonist ivuxolimab. The receptors derive from an adult with an advanced solid tumor such as melanoma, head and neck, liver or kidney cancer.

This rearrangement joins TRBV28 to TRBJ2-7, with a weak D call TRBD1 (5 bases). Germline loops: CDR1 MDHEN, CDR2 SYDVKM. This CDR3 contains 12 residues. Trimming stripped 7 bases from V and 4 bases from J, with 11 bases between. CDR3 amino acids: CASTIQGYEQYF. For the CDR3, the DNA is TGTGCCAGCACCATTCAGGGATACGAGCAGTACTTC.

CDR3 residues: CASSPSLAVNEQFF. The CDR3 DNA reads TGTGCCAGCAGCCCCTCACTAGCGGTTAATGAGCAGTTCTTC. The chain has TRBV9 and TRBJ2-1; TRBD2 matches at 8 bases. The V gene's germline CDR1 is SGDLS and CDR2 YYNGEE. The ends lost 4 bases at V and 7 bases at J; junction bases unmatched: 7. This CDR3 contains 14 residues.

The V call is TRBV6-5, the J call TRBJ2-1, with TRBD2 as a possible D gene (6 bases). Germline V CDR1 and CDR2: MNHEY, SVGAGI. The CDR3 length is 14 residues. V lost 2 bases and J lost 5, with 10 bases in between. This CDR3 reads CASSYLQRDNEQFF. The DNA for the CDR3 is TGTGCCAGCAGTTACCTACAGCGGGACAATGAGCAGTTCTTC.

The V call is TRBV19, the J call TRBJ2-1; possibly TRBD2 for D (5 bases). Germline V CDR1 and CDR2: LNHDA, SQIVND (reference sequence). The CDR3 loop spans 15 amino acids. Trimming shortened V by 1 base and J by 0 bases, and 7 bases separated the two germline ends. CDR3 DNA: TGTGCCAGTAGTATAGGACTAAGCTCCTACAATGAGCAGTTCTTC. It encodes CASSIGLSSYNEQFF.

The rearrangement links TRBV6-6 to TRBJ2-2, with 7 bases matching TRBD2. V gave up 6 bases and J gave up 6 bases; unmatched junction bases: 10. Per germline, CDR1 MNHNY and CDR2 SVGAGI (reference sequence). This CDR3 region has 15 residues. The CDR3 reads CASSPGEGPSGELFF. CDR3 bases: TGTGCCAGCAGCCCCGGGGAGGGCCCCTCCGGGGAGCTGTTTTTT.

This chain connects TRBV29-1 to TRBJ2-1; D is uncertain. Germline lookup yields CDR1 SQVTM and CDR2 ANQGSEA. The ends were cut back, 5 bases at V and 3 bases at J, with 11 bases in the middle. The CDR3 runs to 13 residues. The CDR3 loop reads CSVSLGGYNEQFF. The CDR3 nucleotides read TGCAGCGTTTCCCTAGGTGGCTACAATGAGCAGTTCTTC.

This rearrangement joins TRBV27 to TRBJ1-1; D is unclear. From germline, CDR1 is MNHEY and CDR2 SMNVEV (reference sequence). V lost 6 bases and J lost 4, with 18 bases in between. The CDR3 is 15 amino acids. This CDR3 is CASSFNGPSFTEAFF. In DNA, the CDR3 is TGTGCCAGCAGCTTCAACGGCCCATCGTTCACTGAAGCTTTCTTT.

This clone occurred once. The chain employs TRBV7-2 and TRBJ2-7; D is undetermined. The CDR3 totals 16 residues. Deletions cut 1 base from V and 3 bases from J, with 16 bases between. Per germline, CDR1 SGHTA and CDR2 FQGNSA. The CDR3 DNA follows: TGTGCCAGCAGCTTAGGAGGCCCGGGTTTCCGCTACGAGCAGTACTTC. It translates to CASSLGGPGFRYEQYF. The entire variable domain, with the rest obtained from reference TRBV7-2 and TRBJ2-7, is as follows: GAGVSQSPSNKVTEKGKDVELRCDPISGHTALYWYRQSLGQGLEFLIYFQGNSAPDKSGLPSDRFSAERTGGSVSTLTIQRTQQEDSAVYLCASSLGGPGFRYEQYFGPGTRLTVT.

This rearrangement joins TRBV28 to TRBJ1-1; 7 bases map to TRBD1. CDR1 and CDR2 from the germline V gene are MDHEN and SYDVKM. V lost 9 bases, J lost 6 bases, and 10 bases stayed unmatched. The CDR3 runs 13 residues. The DNA for the CDR3 is TGTGCCAGTGACAGGGCGGACGCGGCTGAAGCTTTCTTT. It codes for CASDRADAAEAFF.